The 6 T cell receptor beta chains below come from one sample, sequenced in a study of OX40 agonist ivuxolimab in advanced cancers. Measured with immunoSEQ multiplex PCR; TCRdb has only the in-frame clones, and not every one. This sample carries fewer than 45,000 clones, roughly 84% of them seen once, and the ten largest clones take less than 15%. The source was CD4+ or CD8+ T cells sorted from blood, collected in a trial of the OX40 agonist ivuxolimab. These receptors originate from an adult with an advanced solid tumor such as melanoma, head and neck, liver or kidney cancer.

This sequence joins TRBV28 and TRBJ2-7, with TRBD2 matching over 12 bases. V lost 6 bases to trimming and J lost 13 bases; unmatched junction nucleotides: 7. Germline V gene sequence: CDR1 MDHEN, CDR2 SYDVKM. The CDR3 is 12 residues long. The CDR3 DNA is TGTGCCAGCAGGACTAGCGGGAGTAAGACCTACTTC. This gives the protein CASRTSGSKTYF.

The rearrangement links TRBV4-1 to TRBJ2-7; 11 nucleotides agree with TRBD2. The CDR3 extends over 16 amino acids. The germline CDR1 and CDR2 sequences are MGHRA and YSYEKL. The V and J ends lost 1 base and 5 bases, in that order; junction bases with no gene match: 7. CDR3 in amino acids: CASSQGPTSGRDEQYF. The CDR3 DNA is TGCGCCAGCAGCCAAGGTCCCACTAGCGGGAGAGACGAGCAGTACTTC.

The chain is built from TRBV18 and TRBJ2-7, with TRBD2 identical over 10 bases. Germline V gene sequence: CDR1 KGHSH, CDR2 LQKENI. The junction had 4 bases not matched to a gene; V was cut back by 2 bases and J by 0 bases. The CDR3 is made up of 16 amino acids. CDR3 nucleotides: TGTGCCAGCTCACCAGCGGCTAGCGGGAGCTCCTACGAGCAGTACTTC. Translating it yields CASSPAASGSSYEQYF.

The rearrangement links TRBV30 to TRBJ2-3; 8 positions match TRBD2. The germline gives CDR1 GTSNPN, CDR2 SVGIG (reference sequence). Trimming at V came to 7 bases and at J to 1 base, leaving 4 bases not matched to a gene. This CDR3 contains 13 residues. This chain's CDR3 is CAFLGGGTDTQYF. The CDR3, as DNA: TGTGCCTTCCTCGGGGGGGGCACAGATACGCAGTATTTT.

This clone has only a few counts. The chain joins TRBV5-6 to TRBJ2-3; TRBD2 matches at 8 bases. In germline, CDR1 is SGHDT, CDR2 YYEEEE. Losses at the gene ends were 2 bases for V and 1 base for J; bases not matched to a gene: 3. This CDR3 contains 15 residues. The CDR3 sequence is CASSFLSGGTDTQYF. The DNA for the CDR3 is TGTGCCAGCAGCTTCCTTAGCGGGGGCACAGATACGCAGTATTTT.

The chain carries TRBV7-3 and TRBJ2-7; D perhaps matches TRBD2 (6 bases). The germline gives CDR1 SGHTA, CDR2 FQGTGA. Trimming took 7 bases from V and 3 from J, leaving 13 bases between them. This CDR3 has 13 amino acids. CDR3 sequence (DNA): TGTGCCAGCATGGGGGGTGGAAGCTACGAGCAGTACTTC. Its translation is CASMGGGSYEQYF.